This T cell receptor beta chain was documented in a study of identical twins. Of note for this clonotype: This may arise from a read error, as a much more abundant clone is one base away.

Using its own MiXCR run on the 5' RACE reads, TCRdb lists one record per CDR3 protein. The table lists roughly 1,500,000 distinct CDR3 sequences, under 35% of them singletons, with about 0.25% in the top ten. V was shortened by 0 bases and J by 11 bases, with 16 bases between the two germline ends. The CDR3 runs 14 residues. Germline V gene sequence: CDR1 MNHEY, CDR2 SMNVEV (reference sequence). The sequenced material came from cord blood. The TCR comes from a newborn girl in good health. V usage is TRBV27 and J usage is TRBJ2-5; the D is unclear. CDR3 DNA sequence: TGTGCCAGCAGTTTATCGGGCCTCCCAAATGAGCAGTACTTC. Its translation: CASSLSGLPNEQYF.